The 11 T cell receptor beta chains in this list originate from one sample, sequenced in a study of blood T cell repertoires in COVID-19. Only in-frame clones appear in the TCRdb table, and some are missing; sequencing was by immunoSEQ multiplex PCR. The top ten clones hold about 5% of a sample with approximately 260,000 clones, approximately 82% of them seen once. Material for sequencing was peripheral blood. These receptors came from a man aged 55-75 years who had recovered from COVID-19.

This CDR3 reads CASSFLPVGRLAGQGEEQFF. The CDR3 coding sequence is TGTGCCAGCAGCTTCCTCCCTGTGGGACGACTAGCGGGGCAAGGGGAGGAGCAGTTCTTC. The chain is built from TRBV11-3 and TRBJ2-1; 11 bases fit TRBD2. Germline trimming cut 3 bases from V and 10 bases from J; bases unmatched to any gene: 23. This CDR3 is built from 20 residues. The germline V gene has CDR1 SGHNT and CDR2 YENEEA. The whole variable domain, filled in from reference TRBV11-3 and TRBJ2-1, reads EAGVVQSPRYKIIEKKQPVAFWCNPISGHNTLYWYLQNLGQGPELLIRYENEEAVDDSQLPKDRFSAERLKGVDSTLKIQPAELGDSAVYLCASSFLPVGRLAGQGEEQFFGPGTRLTVL.

This clone was seen just once. This chain uses TRBV5-8 with TRBJ2-3; weak D call: TRBD2 (5 bases). CDR1 is SGHTS, CDR2 YDEGEE, per germline. V shed 2 bases and J shed 3 bases, with 13 bases lying between them. The CDR3 extends over 15 amino acids. In DNA form, the CDR3 reads TGTGCCAGCAGCTTCGGGTCGGGAAGGACAGATACGCAGTATTTT. This codes for CASSFGSGRTDTQYF.

With respect to this clone: This sample also contains other DNA sequences that code for the same CDR3. DNA of the CDR3: TGCGCCAGCAGCCTCGGACAGGGGCGCGCTGAAGCTTTCTTT. Amino acids: CASSLGQGRAEAFF. The chain has TRBV5-1 and TRBJ1-1; 9 bases are shared with TRBD1. The CDR3 spans 14 residues. After removal of 4 bases from V and 6 bases from J, the junction contained 7 bases not matched to a gene. From germline, CDR1 is SGHRS and CDR2 YFSETQ. Looking up the rest from reference TRBV5-1 and TRBJ1-1 gives the full variable domain: KAGVTQTPRYLIKTRGQQVTLSCSPISGHRSVSWYQQTPGQGLQFLFEYFSETQRNKGNFPGRFSGRQFSNSRSEMNVSTLELGDSALYLCASSLGQGRAEAFFGQGTRLTVV.

This rearrangement joins TRBV2 to TRBJ2-3, with 9 bases matching TRBD1. The junction had 9 bases not matched to a gene; V was cut back by 5 bases and J by 0 bases. Germline lookup yields CDR1 SNHLY and CDR2 FYNNEI. This CDR3 is 17 amino acids long. The CDR3: CASSTPGTGPSTDTQYF. The CDR3 DNA reads as TGTGCCAGCAGTACTCCCGGGACAGGGCCTAGCACAGATACGCAGTATTTT.

This chain uses TRBV6-6 with TRBJ1-2, with 9 bases lining up with TRBD1. The CDR3 is 15 amino acids. V lost 5 bases to trimming and J lost 6 bases; unmatched junction nucleotides: 10. CDR1 and CDR2 from the germline V gene are MNHNY and SVGAGI (reference sequence). CDR3 amino acids: CASSLPQGQGDGYTF. CDR3 in DNA: TGTGCCAGCAGTCTCCCGCAGGGACAGGGAGATGGCTACACCTTC.

J is TRBJ2-2 and V is TRBV5-6; D possibly corresponds to TRBD2 (5 bases). The germline gives CDR1 SGHDT, CDR2 YYEEEE. This CDR3 contains 16 residues. V shed 0 bases and J shed 6 bases, with 15 bases lying between them. In nucleotides, the CDR3 is TGTGCCAGCAGCTTGGGGTTTGGCGGGTCGGCCGGGGAGCTGTTTTTT. It is translated as CASSLGFGGSAGELFF.

The V and J genes are TRBV7-6 and TRBJ2-1, with 8 bases matching TRBD2. J lost 7 bases, V lost 5 bases, and 13 bases had no gene match. The CDR3 consists of 16 residues. Germline V gene data show CDR1 as SGHVS and CDR2 as FNYEAQ. DNA for the CDR3: TGTGCCAGCAGCCTAACTGGTTTACTAGCGGATAATGAGCAGTTCTTC. Residues: CASSLTGLLADNEQFF.

This clone occurred a few times. The chain combines TRBV7-9 with TRBJ1-1; D unresolved. Germline V CDR1 and CDR2: SEHNR, FQNEAQ (reference sequence). The CDR3 runs to 14 residues. The V end lost 5 bases, the J end lost 7 bases, and 17 bases lay between the germline ends. The CDR3, as DNA: TGTGCCAGCAGCCAATCGGGGAGGCGGGATGAAGCTTTCTTT. This codes for CASSQSGRRDEAFF.

This chain joins TRBV4-1 and TRBJ1-1; TRBD1 is a possible D gene (5 bases). The CDR3 runs 16 residues. The germline CDR1 and CDR2 sequences are MGHRA and YSYEKL. Between the trimmed V and J ends, which lost 0 bases and 5 bases, there was a span of 16 bases. DNA of the CDR3: TGCGCCAGCAGCCAAGAATTCGGGGGAAAATGGACTGAAGCTTTCTTT. Protein: CASSQEFGGKWTEAFF.

The V and J genes are TRBV7-9 and TRBJ1-5; 7 nucleotides line up with TRBD1. Germline lookup yields CDR1 SEHNR and CDR2 FQNEAQ (reference sequence). After removal of 5 bases from V and 1 base from J, the junction contained 2 bases not matched to a gene. The CDR3 has 14 residues. As DNA, the CDR3 is TGTGCCAGCAGCCAACAGGGGAGCAATCAGCCCCAGCATTTT. Its protein product is CASSQQGSNQPQHF.

This chain joins TRBV11-1 and TRBJ2-1; 9 bases map to TRBD1. This CDR3 has 14 amino acids. Trimming took 5 bases from V and 8 from J; bases not matched to a gene: 7. Germline V gives CDR1 SGHAT, CDR2 FQDESV (reference sequence). CDR3 nucleotide sequence: TGTGCCAGCAGCCCGGACAGGGGCGGCGATGAGCAGTTCTTC. It encodes CASSPDRGGDEQFF.